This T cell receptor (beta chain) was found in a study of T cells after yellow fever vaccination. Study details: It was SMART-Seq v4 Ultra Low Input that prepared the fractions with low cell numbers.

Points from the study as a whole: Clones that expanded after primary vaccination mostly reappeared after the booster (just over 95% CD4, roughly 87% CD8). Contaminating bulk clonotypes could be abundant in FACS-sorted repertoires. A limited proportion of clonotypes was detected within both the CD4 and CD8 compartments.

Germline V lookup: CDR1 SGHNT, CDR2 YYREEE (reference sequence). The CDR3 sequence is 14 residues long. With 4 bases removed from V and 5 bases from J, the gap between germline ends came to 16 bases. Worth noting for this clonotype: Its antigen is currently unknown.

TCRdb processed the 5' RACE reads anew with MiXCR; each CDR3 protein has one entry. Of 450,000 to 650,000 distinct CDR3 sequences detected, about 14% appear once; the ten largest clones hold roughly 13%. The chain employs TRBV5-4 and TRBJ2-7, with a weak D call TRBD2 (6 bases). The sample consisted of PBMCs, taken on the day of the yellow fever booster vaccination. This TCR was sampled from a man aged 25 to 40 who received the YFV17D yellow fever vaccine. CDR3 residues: CASSIGSAIHEQYF. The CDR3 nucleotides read TGTGCCAGCAGCATCGGGAGTGCAATCCACGAGCAGTACTTC.